The 20 T cell receptor beta chains below all came from one sample that was sequenced in a study of T cell changes during pregnancy in multiple sclerosis (dated by TCRdb to 2018 to 2020). Libraries were built with the immunoSEQ multiplex PCR assay. What TCRdb holds here is the immuneACCESS table cut down to in-frame rearrangements. Part of the clones is not present; checked against another copy, under half of the missing clones reflect an unresolved V gene, and the others are unexplained. Present in this sample are 35,000 to 45,000 clones, approximately 87% of which were seen just once. In total, the top ten clones hold about 4.7% of the sample. Specimen: peripheral blood, collected in the second trimester of pregnancy. These receptors came from a female donor in good health, enrolled as a control in a pregnancy study.

The chain is built from TRBV19 and TRBJ2-2; D remains ambiguous. This CDR3 contains 17 residues. Trimming pared 0 bases from V and 3 bases from J, leaving 14 bases between. Germline V gene lookup returns CDR1 LNHDA and CDR2 SQIVND (reference sequence). The CDR3 here is CASSIDKAGYYTGELFF. CDR3 nucleotides: TGTGCCAGTAGTATAGATAAAGCAGGCTACTACACCGGGGAGCTGTTTTTT.

This chain connects TRBV19 to TRBJ1-2; D is unresolved. Germline V gene data show CDR1 as LNHDA and CDR2 as SQIVND (reference sequence). The V end lost 1 base, the J end lost 3 bases, and 12 bases lay between the germline ends. The CDR3 is 15 residues long. The CDR3 sequence is CASSIGAENDYGYTF. As DNA, the CDR3 is TGTGCCAGTAGTATAGGAGCTGAGAATGACTATGGCTACACCTTC. Supplemented by reference TRBV19 and TRBJ1-2, the full variable domain reads DGGITQSPKYLFRKEGQNVTLSCEQNLNHDAMYWYRQDPGQGLRLIYYSQIVNDFQKGDIAEGYSVSREKKESFPLTVTSAQKNPTAFYLCASSIGAENDYGYTFGSGTRLTVV.

The V call is TRBV6-5, the J call TRBJ1-1; possibly TRBD1 for D (5 bases). The V and J ends lost 5 bases and 6 bases respectively, with 16 bases between them. The CDR3 is made up of 14 amino acids. The V gene's germline CDR1 is MNHEY and CDR2 SVGAGI. The CDR3 here is CASSGWEGKAEAFF. In DNA form, the CDR3 reads TGTGCCAGCAGTGGGTGGGAGGGGAAGGCTGAAGCTTTCTTT.

The chain is built from TRBV6-5 and TRBJ1-1; weak D call: TRBD1 (5 bases). From germline, CDR1 is MNHEY and CDR2 SVGAGI. V lost 5 bases and J lost 2, with 9 bases in between. The CDR3 is made up of 13 amino acids. The CDR3 region is CASSAQGNTEAFF. The CDR3 nucleotides read TGTGCCAGCAGTGCCCAGGGCAACACTGAAGCTTTCTTT.

The chain combines TRBV6-5 with TRBJ2-1; 10 bases align to TRBD2. Germline CDR1 is MNHEY and CDR2 is SVGAGI. The CDR3 sequence is 16 residues long. V lost 2 bases, J lost 2 bases, and 3 bases stayed unmatched. Here the CDR3 DNA reads TGTGCCAGCAGTTACATAGCGGGGGGTCCCTACAATGAGCAGTTCTTC. Its protein product is CASSYIAGGPYNEQFF.

This chain links TRBV30 with TRBJ1-5; 9 bases align to TRBD1. Germline CDR1 is GTSNPN and CDR2 is SVGIG (reference sequence). Germline trimming cut 2 bases from V and 3 bases from J; bases unmatched to any gene: 2. The CDR3 is made up of 14 amino acids. The CDR3 region is CAWSTGGFNQPQHF. The CDR3 DNA sequence: TGTGCCTGGAGTACAGGGGGCTTCAATCAGCCCCAGCATTTT.

This chain uses TRBV30 with TRBJ2-3; the match to TRBD2 covers 7 bases. CDR1 GTSNPN and CDR2 SVGIG come from the germline V gene (reference sequence). The CDR3 extends over 16 amino acids. V dropped 0 bases and J dropped 0; count of bases not matched to a gene: 6. The DNA of the CDR3 is TGTGCCTGGAGTGTAGGGGCGGGGGTTAGCACAGATACGCAGTATTTT. This sequence encodes CAWSVGAGVSTDTQYF.

CDR3 nucleotide sequence: TGTGCCAGCAGCGAGAGCAATGAGCAGTTCTTC. Its protein product is CASSESNEQFF. The chain carries TRBV13 and TRBJ2-1; unclear D gene. CDR1 is PRHDT, CDR2 FYEKMQ, per germline (reference sequence). This CDR3 is 11 amino acids long. The germline V and J ends were trimmed by 5 bases and 6 bases, with 5 bases remaining between them.

CDR3 amino acids: CASSYLQGEGYTF. CDR3 DNA sequence: TGTGCCAGCAGTTACCTACAGGGGGAGGGCTACACCTTC. V is TRBV6-5 and J is TRBJ1-2; 8 positions agree with TRBD1. CDR3 length: 13 amino acids. Germline assignment: CDR1 MNHEY and CDR2 SVGAGI. V dropped 2 bases and J dropped 8; count of bases not matched to a gene: 4.

The chain links TRBV6-5 to TRBJ2-3; no definite D call. CDR3 length: 14 amino acids. Per the germline V gene, CDR1 is MNHEY and CDR2 is SVGAGI. The germline V and J ends were trimmed by 6 bases and 2 bases, with 12 bases remaining between them. CDR3 sequence reads: CASRDGGITDTQYF. The CDR3, as DNA: TGTGCCAGCAGGGATGGCGGTATCACAGATACGCAGTATTTT.

This clone was recorded only once. The chain has TRBV6-5 and TRBJ1-1; tentative D call: TRBD1 (6 bases). Germline CDR1 is MNHEY and CDR2 is SVGAGI. The CDR3 consists of 13 residues. Trimming left V 5 bases short and J 4 bases short, with 11 bases between. CDR3 DNA: TGTGCCAGCAGTCAACAGGGTCCCACTGAAGCTTTCTTT. Its protein is CASSQQGPTEAFF.

The gene calls are TRBV30 and TRBJ2-3, with TRBD2 matching 9 bases. This CDR3 is 13 amino acids long. The V gene's germline CDR1 is GTSNPN and CDR2 SVGIG (reference sequence). Trimming removed 3 bases from V and 10 bases from J; junction bases left unmatched: 8. This CDR3 reads CAWSVAGVDSQYF. The CDR3 coding sequence is TGTGCCTGGAGCGTAGCGGGGGTCGATTCGCAGTATTTT.

The chain joins TRBV28 to TRBJ1-2, with TRBD1 identical over 8 bases. Germline V gives CDR1 MDHEN, CDR2 SYDVKM. Trimming at V came to 2 bases and at J to 6 bases, leaving 14 bases not matched to a gene. The CDR3 loop spans 17 amino acids. This CDR3 is CASSLPPRTGRSDGYTF. The CDR3 DNA reads as TGTGCCAGCAGTTTACCGCCAAGGACAGGGCGCTCCGATGGCTACACCTTC.

The chain is built from TRBV2 and TRBJ1-5, with 8 bases that match TRBD1. The V segment lost 8 bases and the J segment 0 bases; nucleotides outside the gene matches: 6. This CDR3 comprises 15 residues. Germline assignment: CDR1 SNHLY and CDR2 FYNNEI. CDR3 sequence (DNA): TGTGCCAGCGATCGACAGGGGAATAGCAATCAGCCCCAGCATTTT. As protein: CASDRQGNSNQPQHF.

The chain employs TRBV9 and TRBJ2-3; TRBD2 is a possible D gene (5 bases). CDR1 and CDR2 from the germline V gene are SGDLS and YYNGEE. The CDR3 length is 15 residues. Trimming shortened V by 0 bases and J by 7 bases, and 15 bases separated the two germline ends. The CDR3 DNA reads as TGTGCCAGCAGCGTAGAAAATTTCGAGGGATATACGCAGTATTTT. The encoded protein is CASSVENFEGYTQYF.

The chain carries TRBV6-1 and TRBJ2-7; D unclear. CDR1 and CDR2 from the germline V gene are MNHNS and SASEGT. V gave up 0 bases and J gave up 2 bases, with 11 bases separating them. CDR3 size: 15 residues. This chain's CDR3 is CASSEAFRSTYEQYF. The CDR3 DNA reads as TGTGCCAGCAGTGAAGCTTTCCGGTCAACCTACGAGCAGTACTTC.

CDR3 in amino acids: CASSFNSRGTEAFF. The CDR3 DNA reads TGCGCCAGCAGCTTTAACAGCAGGGGCACTGAAGCTTTCTTT. The V and J genes are TRBV5-1 and TRBJ1-1; a weak D match, TRBD1 (6 bases). This CDR3 region has 14 residues. Germline V gives CDR1 SGHRS, CDR2 YFSETQ. V dropped 2 bases and J dropped 4 bases, with 12 bases sitting between them.

The V call is TRBV7-9, the J call TRBJ1-2; 8 bases line up with TRBD1. V shed 1 base and J 4 bases; nucleotides not matched to a gene: 5. The CDR3 is made up of 15 amino acids. Germline values: CDR1 SEHNR, CDR2 FQNEAQ (reference sequence). The CDR3 DNA follows: TGTGCCAGCAGCTTAGGGACGGGACAGGTCTATGGCTACACCTTC. Its translation: CASSLGTGQVYGYTF.

There are a few counts of this clone. Within the sample, other DNA sequences also encode this same CDR3. The chain uses TRBV27 and TRBJ1-1, with D perhaps matching TRBD1 (5 bases). CDR1 MNHEY and CDR2 SMNVEV come from the germline V gene (reference sequence). This CDR3 has 12 residues. Trimming left V 6 bases short and J 4 bases short, with 9 bases between. This CDR3 is CASSTGGTEAFF. CDR3 coding DNA: TGTGCCAGCAGCACGGGGGGCACTGAAGCTTTCTTT.

J is TRBJ1-5 and V is TRBV7-2; D not resolved. Trimming removed 1 base from V and 2 bases from J, with 9 bases in between. The V gene's germline CDR1 is SGHTA and CDR2 FQGNSA. The CDR3 runs 15 residues. CDR3 sequence reads: CASSLGGVGNQPQHF. CDR3 coding DNA: TGTGCCAGCAGCTTAGGGGGAGTCGGCAATCAGCCCCAGCATTTT. The whole variable domain, remainder taken from reference TRBV7-2 and TRBJ1-5, is GAGVSQSPSNKVTEKGKDVELRCDPISGHTALYWYRQSLGQGLEFLIYFQGNSAPDKSGLPSDRFSAERTGGSVSTLTIQRTQQEDSAVYLCASSLGGVGNQPQHFGDGTRLSIL.